What follows are 30 T cell receptor beta chains derived from one specimen sequenced in a study of T cells in Graves' hyperthyroidism and ophthalmopathy. Amplification yielded TCR beta CDR3 regions, with RNA transcripts as the source. First-round RT-PCR targeting the TCR CDR3 was performed with the HTBI primer set. TCRdb passed the multiplex PCR reads through MiXCR, listing each CDR3 protein once. Among about 600,000 distinct CDR3 sequences listed, roughly 15% were seen once. The specimen sequenced was blood. Every receptor here comes from a middle-aged woman with Graves' ophthalmopathy.

The sample holds many counts of this clonotype. V usage is TRBV12-3 or TRBV12-4 and J usage is TRBJ1-1; TRBD1 matches 7 bases. The CDR3 covers 12 residues. J lost 5 bases, V lost 8 bases, and 5 bases had no gene match. CDR3 DNA: TGTGCCAGCTCACCAGGGGGGACTGAAGCTTTCTTT. Translating it yields CASSPGGTEAFF.

This clonotype has more than one count but fewer than ten. This chain joins TRBV20-1 and TRBJ1-5; D is undetermined. The V gene's germline CDR1 is DFQATT and CDR2 SNEGSKA (reference sequence). This CDR3 is built from 15 residues. V was clipped by 0 bases and J by 6 bases, with 15 bases between them. CDR3: CSARERVGFGQPQHF. The DNA for the CDR3 is TGCAGTGCTAGAGAGAGGGTGGGGTTTGGTCAGCCCCAGCATTTT.

This clonotype was observed a few times. V gene TRBV5-6 combines with J gene TRBJ2-3; 14 nucleotides match TRBD2. There are 16 residues in the CDR3. From germline, CDR1 is SGHDT and CDR2 YYEEEE. J was trimmed by 6 bases and V by 2 bases; bases with no gene match: 5. CDR3 DNA: TGTGCCAGCAGCTTTAGGACTAGCGGGAGGAGCGATACGCAGTATTTT. It translates to CASSFRTSGRSDTQYF.

J is TRBJ2-7 and V is TRBV7-2, with TRBD2 matching 15 bases. V was pared by 1 base and J by 2 bases, with 3 bases of the junction left unmatched. The V gene's germline CDR1 is SGHTA and CDR2 FQGNSA. The CDR3 has 17 amino acids. CDR3 protein: CASSLGTSGRAPYEQYF. CDR3 bases: TGTGCCAGCAGCTTAGGGACTAGCGGGAGGGCCCCCTACGAGCAGTACTTC.

The V gene is TRBV19, the J gene TRBJ2-1; 7 bases are a match to TRBD1. The V gene end was trimmed by 2 bases and the J gene end by 12 bases; junction bases not matched to a gene: 10. CDR1 and CDR2 (germline): LNHDA, SQIVND (reference sequence). This CDR3 comprises 14 residues. Here the CDR3 DNA reads TGTGCCAGTAGTATACAAATTACAGGGGTAGGGCAGTTCTTC. Amino acids: CASSIQITGVGQFF.

This clonotype has just a few counts. The rearrangement joins TRBV9 to TRBJ2-1; 9 bases are a match to TRBD1. Germline CDR1 and CDR2: SGDLS and YYNGEE. The CDR3 runs to 15 residues. V lost 0 bases to trimming and J lost 8 bases; unmatched junction nucleotides: 6. CDR3 sequence reads: CASSVGGQGSDEQFF. CDR3 in DNA: TGTGCCAGCAGCGTAGGTGGACAGGGGAGCGATGAGCAGTTCTTC.

The chain is built from TRBV4-1 and TRBJ2-2; D may be TRBD1 (6 bases). There are 18 residues in the CDR3. The V end lost 4 bases, the J end lost 2 bases, and 20 bases lay between the germline ends. Germline V gene sequence: CDR1 MGHRA, CDR2 YSYEKL. DNA of the CDR3: TGCGCCAGCAGCCCCCAATGGGATGCCAGGGGCAACACCGGGGAGCTGTTTTTT. Its protein product is CASSPQWDARGNTGELFF.

This clonotype was observed a few times. This chain links TRBV27 with TRBJ1-1; 7 bases match TRBD1. The CDR3 runs 11 residues. Germline-derived CDR1 and CDR2 are MNHEY and SMNVEV (reference sequence). V was pared by 8 bases and J by 11 bases, with 8 bases of the junction left unmatched. CDR3 DNA sequence: TGTGCCAGCGGGTCGACAGGGCCGGCTTTCTTT. It specifies CASGSTGPAFF.

Many counts were recorded for this clonotype. The V and J genes are TRBV7-3 and TRBJ2-1, with 9 bases aligning to TRBD1. The CDR3 runs 16 residues. Germline values: CDR1 SGHTA, CDR2 FQGTGA. The trim removed 3 bases at V and 4 bases at J, leaving 7 bases unmatched. The CDR3 bases are TGTGCCAGCAGCTTGCTCGGGACAGGGAATTACAATGAGCAGTTCTTC. Protein product: CASSLLGTGNYNEQFF.

A few counts support this clonotype. The rearrangement joins TRBV19 to TRBJ2-7; D gene ambiguous. The CDR3 loop spans 15 amino acids. V was clipped by 1 base and J by 2 bases, with 12 bases between them. Germline CDR1 reads LNHDA; CDR2 reads SQIVND (reference sequence). CDR3 nucleotides: TGTGCCAGTAGTATAGGGCTAGGCCAACCCTACGAGCAGTACTTC. This translates into CASSIGLGQPYEQYF.

The chain joins TRBV3-1 to TRBJ2-6; 8 bases are a match to TRBD1. The CDR3 length is 16 residues. Germline values: CDR1 LGHDT, CDR2 YNNKEL (reference sequence). Trimming cost V 1 base and J 1 base; bases outside gene matches: 0. This CDR3 reads CASSQGTGSGANVLTF. CDR3 nucleotides: TGTGCCAGCAGCCAAGGGACAGGGTCTGGGGCCAACGTCCTGACTTTC.

This clonotype was found many times. This rearrangement joins TRBV20-1 to TRBJ1-1, with TRBD1 matching 8 bases. With 5 bases clipped from V and 3 bases from J, the junction kept 8 bases outside the gene matches. This CDR3 is built from 14 residues. Per germline, CDR1 DFQATT and CDR2 SNEGSKA (reference sequence). The CDR3 spells CSAPQGASYTEAFF. Written as DNA, the CDR3 is TGCAGTGCTCCGCAGGGGGCGTCTTACACTGAAGCTTTCTTT.

This clonotype has just a few counts. V usage is TRBV11-3 and J usage is TRBJ2-5; D might be TRBD1 (8 bases). Germline CDR1 and CDR2: SGHNT and YENEEA. The CDR3 length is 12 residues. V was shortened by 5 bases and J by 12 bases, with 16 bases between the two germline ends. CDR3 coding DNA: TGTGCCAGCAGCCCCCACAGGGGGGGAAAGTACTTC. This translates into CASSPHRGGKYF.

This clonotype was counted between two and nine times. CDR3 sequence: CASSLRAWGANYEQYF. CDR3 sequence (DNA): TGTGCCAGCAGCTTAAGGGCCTGGGGGGCGAATTACGAGCAGTACTTC. The genes are TRBV7-8 and TRBJ2-7, with D tentatively TRBD1 or TRBD2 (6 bases each). The V end lost 2 bases, the J end lost 4 bases, and 18 bases lay between the germline ends. The CDR3 totals 16 residues. From germline, CDR1 is SGHVS and CDR2 FQNEAQ. The variable domain in full, with the rest retrieved from reference TRBV7-8 and TRBJ2-7, is GAGVSQSPRYKVAKRGQDVALRCDPISGHVSLFWYQQALGQGPEFLTYFQNEAQLDKSGLPSDRFFAERPEGSVSTLKIQRTQQEDSAVYLCASSLRAWGANYEQYFGPGTRLTVT.

This clonotype was recorded at least ten times. This sequence joins TRBV6-2 or TRBV6-3 and TRBJ2-3, with 7 positions matching TRBD2. Losses at the gene ends were 4 bases for V and 2 bases for J; bases not matched to a gene: 9. The CDR3 consists of 16 residues. Germline CDR1 and CDR2: MNHEY and SVGEGT. CDR3 sequence: CASSSGTTLNTDTQYF. The CDR3 DNA follows: TGTGCCAGCAGTTCGGGGACTACCCTAAACACAGATACGCAGTATTTT.

The DNA for the CDR3 is TGTGCCAGCTCACCACCATCCAGGGGAGCGGGAACTAGCACAGATACGCAGTATTTT. Protein product: CASSPPSRGAGTSTDTQYF. The chain has TRBV18 and TRBJ2-3; possibly TRBD2 for D (7 bases). Trimming stripped 0 bases from V and 0 bases from J, with 19 bases between. This CDR3 region has 19 residues. Germline CDR1 reads KGHSH; CDR2 reads LQKENI.

This clonotype showed up just a few times. The rearrangement joins TRBV2 to TRBJ2-2; TRBD1 agrees at 7 bases. The length of the CDR3 is 15 residues. The ends lost 8 bases at V and 4 bases at J; junction bases unmatched: 10. CDR1 and CDR2 from the germline V gene are SNHLY and FYNNEI. The CDR3 sequence is CASRQTGSATGELFF. The DNA of the CDR3 is TGTGCCAGCCGGCAGACAGGGTCGGCCACCGGGGAGCTGTTTTTT.

This clonotype showed up just once. The chain links TRBV29-1 to TRBJ1-2; 7 bases line up with TRBD1. V lost 6 bases, J lost 2 bases, and 3 bases stayed unmatched. This CDR3 has 12 amino acids. CDR1 SQVTM and CDR2 ANQGSEA come from the germline V gene. The CDR3 nucleotides are TGCAGCGTATACAGGGGCAACTATGGCTACACCTTC. This encodes CSVYRGNYGYTF. Full variable domain (rest looked up from reference TRBV29-1 and TRBJ1-2): SAVISQKPSRDICQRGTSLTIQCQVDSQVTMMFWYRQQPGQSLTLIATANQGSEATYESGFVIDKFPISRPNLTFSTLTVSNMSPEDSSIYLCSVYRGNYGYTFGSGTRLTVV.

V and J are TRBV3-1 and TRBJ2-3, with TRBD2 as a possible D gene (6 bases). This CDR3 contains 14 residues. The V end was cut by 4 bases, the J end by 4 bases, with 12 bases between. Germline V gene lookup returns CDR1 LGHDT and CDR2 YNNKEL (reference sequence). The CDR3 here is CASSPPGTPDTQYF. CDR3 coding DNA: TGTGCCAGCAGCCCTCCCGGGACTCCAGATACGCAGTATTTT.

This clonotype was seen ten or more times. The chain employs TRBV11-3 and TRBJ2-1; the D gene is possibly TRBD2 (5 bases). Germline assignment: CDR1 SGHNT and CDR2 YENEEA. This CDR3 spans 15 amino acids. V lost 5 bases and J lost 9, with 20 bases in between. The CDR3 bases are TGTGCCAGCAGCCGCTCGGACCCGAAGGCGGGTGAGCAGTTCTTC. It is translated as CASSRSDPKAGEQFF.

This chain links TRBV29-1 with TRBJ1-1, with 11 bases identical to TRBD1. Per germline, CDR1 SQVTM and CDR2 ANQGSEA. This CDR3 has 14 amino acids. The V segment lost 5 bases and the J segment 5 bases; nucleotides outside the gene matches: 7. CDR3 sequence (DNA): TGCAGCGTTTTGGACAGGGGGCTACGGACTGAAGCTTTCTTT. Amino acid sequence: CSVLDRGLRTEAFF.

This clonotype was recorded at least ten times. V and J are TRBV5-1 and TRBJ2-7; 12 bases fit TRBD2. V was clipped by 5 bases and J by 0 bases; unmatched bases: 6. Germline V gene sequence: CDR1 SGHRS, CDR2 YFSETQ. The CDR3 totals 16 residues. CDR3 sequence reads: CASSRTSGVLSYEQYF. The CDR3 DNA reads TGCGCCAGCAGTCGGACTAGCGGGGTACTCTCCTACGAGCAGTACTTC.

This clonotype was counted at least ten times. The rearrangement uses TRBV6-2 or TRBV6-3 and TRBJ1-2, with D tentatively TRBD1 (5 bases). Germline loops: CDR1 MNHEY, CDR2 SVGEGT. This CDR3 spans 14 amino acids. Trimming removed 2 bases at V and 4 bases at J, with 11 bases between. CDR3 DNA sequence: TGTGCCAGCAGTTACGCCGGGACTCTCTATGGCTACACCTTC. It specifies CASSYAGTLYGYTF.

This clonotype showed up many times. The V call is TRBV20-1, the J call TRBJ2-1; 7 nucleotides align to TRBD2. CDR1 and CDR2 from the germline V gene are DFQATT and SNEGSKA (reference sequence). The CDR3 covers 15 residues. Losses at the gene ends were 5 bases for V and 5 bases for J; bases not matched to a gene: 12. CDR3: CSAPLWEGPDNEQFF. The DNA of the CDR3 is TGCAGTGCTCCCTTATGGGAGGGTCCTGACAATGAGCAGTTCTTC.

V and J are TRBV9 and TRBJ2-3, with TRBD1 matching 8 bases. J lost 1 base, V lost 2 bases, and 6 bases had no gene match. CDR3 length: 16 amino acids. Germline CDR1 is SGDLS and CDR2 is YYNGEE. The CDR3 reads CASSVSGQAGTDTQYF. The CDR3 nucleotides are TGTGCCAGCAGCGTCTCGGGACAGGCGGGCACAGATACGCAGTATTTT.

This clonotype has at least ten counts. The chain couples TRBV6-1 to TRBJ2-7; 7 nucleotides align to TRBD1. The CDR3 totals 16 residues. The germline gives CDR1 MNHNS, CDR2 SASEGT. The trim removed 5 bases at V and 3 bases at J, leaving 13 bases unmatched. This chain's CDR3 is CASSPMVQGEIYEQYF. CDR3 in DNA: TGTGCCAGCAGTCCGATGGTGCAGGGGGAGATCTACGAGCAGTACTTC.

The rearrangement uses TRBV18 and TRBJ2-3; 10 positions match TRBD1. The CDR3 extends over 16 amino acids. In germline, CDR1 is KGHSH, CDR2 LQKENI. V lost 3 bases, J lost 2 bases, and 5 bases stayed unmatched. The CDR3 protein is CASSPVGQGNTDTQYF. CDR3 in DNA: TGTGCCAGCTCACCCGTGGGACAGGGGAACACAGATACGCAGTATTTT.

The sample holds many counts of this clonotype. The chain is built from TRBV6-6 and TRBJ1-1; the D is unclear. Germline V lookup: CDR1 MNHNY, CDR2 SVGAGI (reference sequence). V gave up 2 bases and J gave up 0 bases, with 16 bases separating them. This CDR3 spans 17 amino acids. CDR3 protein: CASSYTDEGSLNTEAFF. CDR3 in DNA: TGTGCCAGCAGTTACACGGACGAGGGTTCATTGAACACTGAAGCTTTCTTT.

This clonotype was observed at least ten times. V is TRBV3-1 and J is TRBJ1-1; maybe TRBD1 (5 bases). The germline V gene has CDR1 LGHDT and CDR2 YNNKEL (reference sequence). CDR3 length: 14 amino acids. V was shortened by 2 bases and J by 5 bases, with 12 bases between the two germline ends. The CDR3 sequence is CASSQMGGATEAFF. CDR3 coding DNA: TGTGCCAGCAGCCAAATGGGTGGGGCAACTGAAGCTTTCTTT.

This clonotype was detected a few times. The CDR3 sequence is CASSFGEVHVLTF. CDR3 nucleotide sequence: TGTGCCAGCAGCTTTGGCGAGGTCCACGTCCTGACTTTC. V is TRBV3-1 and J is TRBJ2-6, with D unresolved. V dropped 5 bases and J dropped 11 bases, with 13 bases sitting between them. The CDR3 is made up of 13 amino acids. Germline assignment: CDR1 LGHDT and CDR2 YNNKEL (reference sequence).